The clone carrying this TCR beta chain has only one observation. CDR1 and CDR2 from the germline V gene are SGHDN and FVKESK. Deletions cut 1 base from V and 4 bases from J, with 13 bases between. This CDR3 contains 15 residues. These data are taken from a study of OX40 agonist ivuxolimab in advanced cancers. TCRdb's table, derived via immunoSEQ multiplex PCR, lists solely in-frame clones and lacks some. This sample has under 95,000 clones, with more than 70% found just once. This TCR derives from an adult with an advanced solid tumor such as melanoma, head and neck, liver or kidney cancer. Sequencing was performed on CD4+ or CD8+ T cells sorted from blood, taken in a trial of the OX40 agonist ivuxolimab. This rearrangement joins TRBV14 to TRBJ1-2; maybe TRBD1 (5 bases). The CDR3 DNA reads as TGTGCCAGCAGCCAAGCCCAGGGTGGGAGCTATGGCTACACCTTC. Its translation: CASSQAQGGSYGYTF.